This section outlines one T cell receptor beta chain sequence together with its context. The antigen remains undetermined. The source of the sample is a study of identical twins. Overall study findings and caveats: Conclusions leaned on cross-sectional statistical analysis and did not track the same donors over time.

The CDR3 runs 12 residues. Germline lookup yields CDR1 SEHNR and CDR2 FQNEAQ (reference sequence). V was shortened by 5 bases and J by 7 bases, with 11 bases between the two germline ends. All donors were healthy, and all were Caucasian. TCRdb re-derived calls from the 5' RACE reads in MiXCR, one entry per CDR3 protein. The sample records approximately 600,000 distinct CDR3 sequences, less than 9% being singletons. These same records also appear under a second study, on yellow fever vaccine responses in identical twins.

The TCR sequence derives from a woman between 18 and 29 years old in good health. The chain joins TRBV7-9 to TRBJ1-2, with unresolved D. The sample consisted of PBMCs. The CDR3 region is CASSPAGFGYTF. The CDR3 DNA reads as TGTGCCAGCAGCCCTGCGGGGTTTGGCTACACCTTC.